Presented here are 30 T cell receptor beta chains from one specimen sequenced in a study of T cell changes during pregnancy in multiple sclerosis. Here immunoSEQ multiplex PCR was the method, and the copy in TCRdb shows in-frame clones only, minus some. Of around 80,000 clones listed, around 90% are singletons. The sequencing used peripheral blood, collected before pregnancy. The receptors shown here come from a female donor with multiple sclerosis, enrolled in a pregnancy study.

This clone was detected once. The chain joins TRBV4-1 to TRBJ2-7, with D possibly matching TRBD2 (7 bases). CDR3 size: 15 residues. Germline V gives CDR1 MGHRA, CDR2 YSYEKL. The V end lost 2 bases, the J end lost 3 bases, and 14 bases lay between the germline ends. The CDR3: CASSQFSGGHYEQYF. The CDR3 DNA sequence: TGCGCCAGCAGCCAATTTTCGGGGGGCCACTACGAGCAGTACTTC.

The chain joins TRBV7-2 to TRBJ1-4; tentative D call: TRBD1 (5 bases). From germline, CDR1 is SGHTA and CDR2 FQGNSA. CDR3 length equals 13 residues. Trimming cost V 5 bases and J 8 bases, with 12 bases left between them. The CDR3 coding sequence is TGTGCCAGCAGCGACCGGGAGGGGGAAAAACTGTTTTTT. Protein sequence: CASSDREGEKLFF.

V usage is TRBV6-6 and J usage is TRBJ1-3, with a tentative D call TRBD1 (5 bases). Germline CDR1 MNHNY, CDR2 SVGAGI (reference sequence). The CDR3 has 13 residues. Trimming cost V 11 bases and J 0 bases, with 11 bases left between them. CDR3 amino acids: CAVGGDSGNTIYF. DNA of the CDR3: TGTGCCGTCGGGGGGGACTCTGGAAACACCATATATTTT.

The chain carries TRBV5-1 and TRBJ1-3; 8 bases fit TRBD1. Germline V gives CDR1 SGHRS, CDR2 YFSETQ. V dropped 3 bases and J dropped 1; count of bases not matched to a gene: 9. The CDR3 runs 17 residues. This chain's CDR3 is CASSSTGALTSGNTIYF. CDR3 nucleotide sequence: TGCGCCAGCAGCTCGACAGGGGCCCTCACGTCTGGAAACACCATATATTTT.

The chain employs TRBV11-3 and TRBJ2-7; D is ambiguous. CDR3 length equals 14 residues. CDR1 SGHNT and CDR2 YENEEA come from the germline V gene. The V end lost 5 bases, the J end lost 2 bases, and 13 bases lay between the germline ends. CDR3 nucleotide sequence: TGTGCCAGCAGCAGCCGCGACTCACCCTACGAGCAGTACTTC. This gives the protein CASSSRDSPYEQYF.

The V call is TRBV11-3, the J call TRBJ2-7, with D possibly being TRBD2 (7 bases). Trimming removed 1 base from V and 4 bases from J, with 23 bases in between. This CDR3 spans 18 amino acids. Per the germline V gene, CDR1 is SGHNT and CDR2 is YENEEA. The CDR3 spells CASSLVRGGHNSRYEQYF. Written as DNA, the CDR3 is TGTGCCAGCAGCTTAGTTAGGGGGGGCCACAACTCTCGGTACGAGCAGTACTTC. The full variable domain, with the rest looked up from reference TRBV11-3 and TRBJ2-7, is EAGVVQSPRYKIIEKKQPVAFWCNPISGHNTLYWYLQNLGQGPELLIRYENEEAVDDSQLPKDRFSAERLKGVDSTLKIQPAELGDSAVYLCASSLVRGGHNSRYEQYFGPGTRLTVT.

In this sample, this clone turned up once. This chain uses TRBV5-1 with TRBJ2-3; possible D gene TRBD1, 6 bases. The CDR3 has 14 amino acids. Germline CDR1 and CDR2: SGHRS and YFSETQ. V was trimmed by 3 bases and J by 1 base, leaving 9 bases between them. This chain's CDR3 is CASSSDRGTDTQYF. The CDR3 bases are TGCGCCAGCAGCTCGGACAGAGGCACAGATACGCAGTATTTT.

This chain joins TRBV6-1 and TRBJ2-2; possibly TRBD2 for D (5 bases). CDR3 length equals 13 residues. The ends were cut back, 6 bases at V and 6 bases at J, with 11 bases in the middle. From germline, CDR1 is MNHNS and CDR2 SASEGT. CDR3 residues: CASSITRAGELFF. The CDR3 coding sequence is TGTGCCAGCAGCATTACTAGGGCCGGGGAGCTGTTTTTT.

The chain combines TRBV30 with TRBJ1-3; 8 positions agree with TRBD1. This CDR3 comprises 17 residues. The germline CDR1 and CDR2 sequences are GTSNPN and SVGIG (reference sequence). With 5 bases clipped from V and 0 bases from J, the junction kept 12 bases outside the gene matches. The CDR3 DNA reads TGTGCCTGGTTCGGACAGGGAAGACCCGCCTCTGGAAACACCATATATTTT. It encodes CAWFGQGRPASGNTIYF.

V is TRBV30 and J is TRBJ2-3, with a weak D call TRBD2 (7 bases). The V gene lost 8 bases and the J gene lost 2 bases, with 11 bases spanning the gap. CDR1 and CDR2 (germline): GTSNPN, SVGIG (reference sequence). This CDR3 is 12 amino acids long. The CDR3, as DNA: TGTGCCGGACGGGGGGCCACAGATACGCAGTATTTT. This encodes CAGRGATDTQYF.

The chain recombines TRBV7-9 with TRBJ1-2; 7 nucleotides line up with TRBD1. The germline V gene encodes CDR1 SEHNR and CDR2 FQNEAQ (reference sequence). The CDR3 has 19 amino acids. With 5 bases clipped from V and 2 bases from J, the junction kept 20 bases outside the gene matches. The CDR3 DNA is TGTGCCAGCAGCACAAGGGGCGGGACAGAAAGCCCCTTAAACTATGGCTACACCTTC. Translation gives CASSTRGGTESPLNYGYTF. Full variable domain (outside the CDR3, taken from reference TRBV7-9 and TRBJ1-2): DTGVSQNPRHKITKRGQNVTFRCDPISEHNRLYWYRQTLGQGPEFLTYFQNEAQLEKSRLLSDRFSAERPKGSFSTLEIQRTEQGDSAMYLCASSTRGGTESPLNYGYTFGSGTRLTVV.

The chain recombines TRBV15 with TRBJ2-7, with 9 positions matching TRBD1. The V gene end was trimmed by 2 bases and the J gene end by 3 bases; junction bases not matched to a gene: 8. The germline V gene encodes CDR1 LNHNV and CDR2 YYDKDF (reference sequence). This CDR3 has 16 residues. DNA for the CDR3: TGTGCCACCAGCAGACATACCGGGACAGGGTTCTACGAGCAGTACTTC. This translates into CATSRHTGTGFYEQYF.

V and J are TRBV7-3 and TRBJ2-2; D ambiguous. Per the germline V gene, CDR1 is SGHTA and CDR2 is FQGTGA. The V gene lost 5 bases and the J gene lost 7 bases, with 8 bases spanning the gap. The CDR3 sequence is 12 residues long. The CDR3 region has the DNA TGTGCCAGCAGCGCAGGTGGCGGGGAGCTGTTTTTT. Residues: CASSAGGGELFF.

V gene TRBV27 combines with J gene TRBJ1-2; tentatively, D is TRBD1 (6 bases). The V end lost 3 bases, the J end lost 5 bases, and 10 bases lay between the germline ends. The CDR3 is 13 amino acids. CDR1 and CDR2 (germline): MNHEY, SMNVEV (reference sequence). The chain's CDR3 is CASSFGQFYGYTF. The CDR3 DNA reads TGTGCCAGCAGTTTTGGACAGTTTTATGGCTACACCTTC.

The chain uses TRBV4-2 and TRBJ1-2; TRBD1 agrees at 8 bases. CDR3 length equals 15 residues. V shed 4 bases, J shed 7 bases, and the junction held 11 bases outside the gene matches. Germline CDR1 LGHNA, CDR2 YNFKEQ. This CDR3 is CASSPTGTGFAGYTF. CDR3 nucleotide sequence: TGTGCCAGCAGCCCAACCGGGACAGGCTTTGCTGGCTACACCTTC.

This rearrangement joins TRBV7-3 to TRBJ2-2, with D possibly TRBD2 on 5 matching bases. Trimming cost V 4 bases and J 2 bases, with 11 bases left between them. CDR1 and CDR2 (germline): SGHTA, FQGTGA. This CDR3 has 15 amino acids. In DNA, the CDR3 is TGTGCCAGCAGCTCCGGACTGATAAACACCGGGGAGCTGTTTTTT. It is translated as CASSSGLINTGELFF.

The rearrangement uses TRBV25-1 and TRBJ1-6; 7 positions agree with TRBD1. Germline trimming cut 5 bases from V and 5 bases from J; bases unmatched to any gene: 9. The CDR3 has 16 amino acids. Germline V CDR1 and CDR2: MGHDK, SYGVNS. This CDR3 is CASSTEGGFNNSPLHF. The DNA for the CDR3 is TGTGCCAGCAGTACCGAAGGGGGCTTCAATAATTCACCCCTCCACTTT.

The rearrangement links TRBV5-6 to TRBJ2-7, with TRBD2 identical over 9 bases. After removal of 3 bases from V and 5 bases from J, the junction contained 12 bases not matched to a gene. The germline CDR1 and CDR2 sequences are SGHDT and YYEEEE. CDR3 length: 16 residues. As DNA, the CDR3 is TGTGCCAGCAGCTGGGGAGAGGCGGGCGGGGGGGACGAGCAGTACTTC. The encoded protein is CASSWGEAGGGDEQYF.

The genes are TRBV5-4 and TRBJ2-2, with TRBD1 matching 7 bases. The germline CDR1 and CDR2 sequences are SGHNT and YYREEE (reference sequence). Losses at the gene ends were 4 bases for V and 8 bases for J; bases not matched to a gene: 17. The CDR3 is made up of 17 amino acids. The CDR3 bases are TGTGCCAGCAGCCGGGGACAGACAGCAGGAGTCGTGGGGGAGCTGTTTTTT. This sequence encodes CASSRGQTAGVVGELFF.

The rearrangement joins TRBV9 to TRBJ2-2; D unclear. The CDR3 totals 16 residues. Germline-derived CDR1 and CDR2 are SGDLS and YYNGEE. The V gene lost 0 bases and the J gene lost 3 bases, with 12 bases spanning the gap. The CDR3 loop is CASSVAKADYTGELFF. The CDR3 bases are TGTGCCAGCAGCGTAGCTAAGGCAGACTACACCGGGGAGCTGTTTTTT.

This clone appeared a single time. The chain combines TRBV6-5 with TRBJ2-2, with TRBD1 matching 8 bases. The germline gives CDR1 MNHEY, CDR2 SVGAGI. This CDR3 has 16 amino acids. The V and J ends lost 2 bases and 7 bases, in that order; junction bases with no gene match: 9. CDR3: CASSYGGQGAVGELFF. CDR3 sequence (DNA): TGTGCCAGCAGTTACGGCGGCCAGGGGGCCGTCGGGGAGCTGTTTTTT.

This rearrangement joins TRBV11-1 to TRBJ1-1, with a weak D call TRBD1 (6 bases). Trimming stripped 8 bases from V and 4 bases from J, with 14 bases between. This CDR3 has 13 amino acids. Germline V lookup: CDR1 SGHAT, CDR2 FQDESV (reference sequence). The CDR3 DNA reads as TGTGCCAGCCGACCGGAAGGGGGCACTGAAGCTTTCTTT. This encodes CASRPEGGTEAFF.

This rearrangement joins TRBV21-1 to TRBJ1-5; TRBD1, the table's D call, was not compared with the DNA. TRBV21-1 is annotated as a pseudogene. This CDR3 is 16 amino acids long. CDR3 amino acids: CASSERHRALGQPQHF. Here the CDR3 DNA reads TGTGCCAGCAGCGAGCGCCACAGGGCGTTAGGTCAGCCCCAGCATTTT.

This chain joins TRBV7-3 and TRBJ1-1; 8 positions agree with TRBD1. The V gene's germline CDR1 is SGHTA and CDR2 FQGTGA. The CDR3 consists of 13 residues. V dropped 3 bases and J dropped 6; count of bases not matched to a gene: 3. The CDR3 DNA reads TGTGCCAGCAGCTTGGACAGGGTTGCTGAAGCTTTCTTT. It specifies CASSLDRVAEAFF.

The rearrangement joins TRBV21-1 to TRBJ1-4. TRBV21-1 is classified as a pseudogene. This CDR3 region has 15 residues. CDR3 DNA sequence: TGTGCCAGCAGCAAACGCCCCCGACGGGATGAAAAACTGTTTTTT. It yields the protein CASSKRPRRDEKLFF.

The chain links TRBV7-9 to TRBJ1-2; perhaps TRBD1 as D (5 bases). CDR3 size: 16 residues. V was trimmed by 1 base and J by 2 bases, leaving 14 bases between them. Germline CDR1 is SEHNR and CDR2 is FQNEAQ (reference sequence). The CDR3: CASSLETAGLNYGYTF. The CDR3 DNA is TGTGCCAGCAGCTTAGAGACAGCCGGACTAAACTATGGCTACACCTTC. The variable domain in full, with the rest retrieved from reference TRBV7-9 and TRBJ1-2, is DTGVSQNPRHKITKRGQNVTFRCDPISEHNRLYWYRQTLGQGPEFLTYFQNEAQLEKSRLLSDRFSAERPKGSFSTLEIQRTEQGDSAMYLCASSLETAGLNYGYTFGSGTRLTVV.

The chain couples TRBV2 to TRBJ1-4; D perhaps matches TRBD1 (6 bases). This CDR3 has 14 residues. CDR1 and CDR2 (germline): SNHLY, FYNNEI. V gave up 7 bases and J gave up 8 bases, with 17 bases separating them. The CDR3 region is CASKEVGGGEKLFF. DNA for the CDR3: TGTGCCAGCAAAGAGGTTGGCGGGGGCGAAAAACTGTTTTTT. Full variable domain (rest looked up from reference TRBV2 and TRBJ1-4): EPEVTQTPSHQVTQMGQEVILRCVPISNHLYFYWYRQILGQKVEFLVSFYNNEISEKSEIFDDQFSVERPDGSNFTLKIRSTKLEDSAMYFCASKEVGGGEKLFFGSGTQLSVL.

The rearrangement joins TRBV19 to TRBJ2-5; D is possibly TRBD2 (6 bases). The CDR3 has 17 amino acids. V dropped 5 bases and J dropped 2 bases, with 21 bases sitting between them. The germline CDR1 and CDR2 sequences are LNHDA and SQIVND (reference sequence). CDR3 in amino acids: CASSSEGIGGGQETQYF. The CDR3 bases are TGTGCCAGTAGTTCGGAGGGGATCGGTGGCGGGCAAGAGACCCAGTACTTC.

The J gene is TRBJ2-1, the V gene TRBV5-6; 12 nucleotides line up with TRBD2. V dropped 8 bases and J dropped 2; count of bases not matched to a gene: 8. This CDR3 is 16 amino acids long. Per the germline V gene, CDR1 is SGHDT and CDR2 is YYEEEE. CDR3 in amino acids: CASRTSGALAYNEQFF. In DNA, the CDR3 is TGTGCCAGTCGGACTAGCGGGGCCCTAGCCTACAATGAGCAGTTCTTC.

The chain joins TRBV13 to TRBJ1-5, with D maybe TRBD1 (5 bases). The CDR3 covers 14 residues. Trimming removed 3 bases at V and 7 bases at J, with 13 bases between. Germline V lookup: CDR1 PRHDT, CDR2 FYEKMQ (reference sequence). In DNA, the CDR3 is TGTGCCAGCAGCTTTTCTGGGGGAGGGCAGCCCCAGCATTTT. Amino acid sequence: CASSFSGGGQPQHF.